This passage covers 23 T cell receptor beta chains from one sample sequenced in a study of cytomegalovirus exposure and HLA in healthy donors. Researchers ran the PCR with 60 Vbeta and 13 Jbeta primers. Method: immunoSEQ multiplex PCR; TCRdb's copy keeps in-frame clones and lacks some. The sample shows 150,000 to 180,000 clones, 65% to 85% of them seen only once. Material for sequencing was PBMCs. The receptors stem from a middle-aged woman in good health and CMV-seropositive.

The J gene is TRBJ1-4, the V gene TRBV19, with 7 positions matching TRBD1. Germline CDR1 and CDR2: LNHDA and SQIVND (reference sequence). The V and J ends lost 3 bases and 5 bases, in that order; junction bases with no gene match: 9. The CDR3 totals 16 residues. CDR3 in DNA: TGTGCCAGTAGTATCGGAACAGGGGATAACAATGAAAAACTGTTTTTT. It specifies CASSIGTGDNNEKLFF.

This rearrangement joins TRBV6-6 to TRBJ2-1; TRBD2 matches at 8 bases. The V gene end was trimmed by 6 bases and the J gene end by 1 base; junction bases not matched to a gene: 5. The germline gives CDR1 MNHNY, CDR2 SVGAGI (reference sequence). The CDR3 spans 15 residues. The CDR3: CASRAAGVSYNEQFF. CDR3 nucleotide sequence: TGTGCCAGCAGGGCAGCGGGGGTGTCCTACAATGAGCAGTTCTTC.

The chain is built from TRBV30 and TRBJ2-1; 8 bases align to TRBD2. V gave up 3 bases and J gave up 2 bases; unmatched junction bases: 3. CDR3 length: 14 residues. From germline, CDR1 is GTSNPN and CDR2 SVGIG (reference sequence). This CDR3 is CAWRLAGPYNEQFF. The CDR3 DNA follows: TGTGCCTGGAGGTTAGCGGGGCCCTACAATGAGCAGTTCTTC.

The V gene is TRBV7-9, the J gene TRBJ2-1; a possible D gene is TRBD2 (6 bases). This CDR3 spans 16 amino acids. CDR1 is SEHNR, CDR2 FQNEAQ, per germline (reference sequence). Trimming took 5 bases from V and 3 from J, leaving 17 bases between them. The CDR3 region has the DNA TGTGCCAGCAGCCTGGGAGGTCTAGCGAGCTACAATGAGCAGTTCTTC. Amino acid sequence: CASSLGGLASYNEQFF. Full variable domain (remainder filled in from reference TRBV7-9 and TRBJ2-1): DTGVSQNPRHKITKRGQNVTFRCDPISEHNRLYWYRQTLGQGPEFLTYFQNEAQLEKSRLLSDRFSAERPKGSFSTLEIQRTEQGDSAMYLCASSLGGLASYNEQFFGPGTRLTVL.

This clone was counted a few times. The rearrangement joins TRBV28 to TRBJ2-1, with TRBD1 matching over 7 bases. The germline CDR1 and CDR2 sequences are MDHEN and SYDVKM. The junction had 8 bases not matched to a gene; V was cut back by 3 bases and J by 6 bases. The CDR3 is made up of 15 amino acids. For the CDR3, the DNA is TGTGCCAGCAGTTTGAAGGGGGCATTACGCAATGAGCAGTTCTTC. Amino acid sequence: CASSLKGALRNEQFF. The whole variable domain, filled in from reference TRBV28 and TRBJ2-1, reads DVKVTQSSRYLVKRTGEKVFLECVQDMDHENMFWYRQDPGLGLRLIYFSYDVKMKEKGDIPEGYSVSREKKERFSLILESASTNQTSMYLCASSLKGALRNEQFFGPGTRLTVL.

The V gene is TRBV11-2, the J gene TRBJ2-1; possibly TRBD2 for D (6 bases). This CDR3 contains 15 residues. The V and J ends lost 7 bases and 0 bases respectively, with 13 bases between them. Germline values: CDR1 SGHAT, CDR2 FQNNGV. This CDR3 reads CASTSGQSSYNEQFF. The CDR3 DNA sequence: TGTGCCAGCACCAGCGGGCAAAGCTCCTACAATGAGCAGTTCTTC.

V and J are TRBV5-5 and TRBJ1-5, with TRBD1 matching 7 bases. CDR1 SGHKS and CDR2 YYEKEE come from the germline V gene (reference sequence). V gave up 2 bases and J gave up 2 bases; unmatched junction bases: 4. There are 15 residues in the CDR3. CDR3 amino acids: CASSFTGTGNQPQHF. The CDR3 DNA reads TGTGCCAGCAGCTTCACCGGGACAGGCAATCAGCCCCAGCATTTT.

The rearrangement links TRBV27 to TRBJ2-1, with 8 bases aligning to TRBD1. In germline, CDR1 is MNHEY, CDR2 SMNVEV (reference sequence). V shed 7 bases, J shed 11 bases, and the junction held 16 bases outside the gene matches. This CDR3 is built from 15 residues. CDR3 residues: CASTGGGTGKIQQFF. CDR3 DNA sequence: TGTGCCAGCACCGGGGGCGGGACAGGTAAGATTCAGCAGTTCTTC.

This clone was observed a single time. The chain employs TRBV19 and TRBJ2-5, with unresolved D. The germline V and J ends were trimmed by 5 bases and 7 bases, with 14 bases remaining between them. The CDR3 loop spans 13 amino acids. Looked up from germline, CDR1 is LNHDA and CDR2 is SQIVND (reference sequence). The chain's CDR3 is CASSEPARGTQYF. The CDR3 DNA is TGTGCCAGTAGTGAGCCGGCGCGCGGGACCCAGTACTTC.

The V gene is TRBV19, the J gene TRBJ1-4; a weak D match, TRBD1 (6 bases). V gave up 6 bases and J gave up 2 bases, with 10 bases separating them. CDR1 is LNHDA and CDR2 is SQIVND in the germline V gene (reference sequence). The CDR3 has 14 residues. The CDR3 DNA reads TGTGCCAGTAGCGGGACACTTACTAATGAAAAACTGTTTTTT. Protein product: CASSGTLTNEKLFF.

V is TRBV28 and J is TRBJ2-5, with 9 bases aligning to TRBD1. TRBJ2-7 explains the end of the DNA better; the J call may be wrong. Germline V gene sequence: CDR1 MDHEN, CDR2 SYDVKM. The CDR3 is made up of 12 amino acids. The CDR3 region is CASRDRVHEQYF. CDR3 DNA sequence: TGTGCCAGTCGGGACAGGGTCCACGAGCAGTACTTC.

The J gene is TRBJ1-4, the V gene TRBV7-9; no clear D. Germline V gives CDR1 SEHNR, CDR2 FQNEAQ (reference sequence). Between the trimmed V and J ends, which lost 2 bases and 6 bases, there was a span of 7 bases. This CDR3 spans 13 amino acids. CDR3 residues: CASSLSSYEKLFF. The CDR3 DNA reads as TGTGCCAGCAGCTTATCGTCGTATGAAAAACTGTTTTTT.

This clone showed up just once. J is TRBJ2-1 and V is TRBV2, with D possibly TRBD1 on 5 matching bases. The germline CDR1 and CDR2 sequences are SNHLY and FYNNEI. With 7 bases removed from V and 8 bases from J, the gap between germline ends came to 15 bases. The CDR3 is 13 amino acids. CDR3 nucleotide sequence: TGTGCCAGCATCTTCGGACAAGGCGATGAGCAGTTCTTC. Translation: CASIFGQGDEQFF.

The chain employs TRBV6-1 and TRBJ2-1; 8 positions match TRBD2. Germline CDR1 MNHNS, CDR2 SASEGT. This CDR3 spans 15 amino acids. With 6 bases clipped from V and 7 bases from J, the junction kept 11 bases outside the gene matches. This chain's CDR3 is CASSDTGGPRNEQFF. CDR3 nucleotides: TGTGCCAGCAGCGATACGGGAGGGCCTAGGAATGAGCAGTTCTTC.

The chain uses TRBV5-1 and TRBJ2-1; a possible D gene is TRBD2 (6 bases). Germline CDR1 and CDR2: SGHRS and YFSETQ. Trimming took off 1 base at V and 3 bases at J, with 17 bases between the two ends. CDR3 length: 17 residues. This CDR3 reads CASSLRGGGALYNEQFF. CDR3 DNA sequence: TGCGCCAGCAGCTTGAGGGGCGGCGGGGCCCTCTACAATGAGCAGTTCTTC.

The CDR3 spells CASSLRGMSNQPQHF. Written as DNA, the CDR3 is TGTGCCAGCAGTTTAAGGGGTATGAGTAATCAGCCCCAGCATTTT. The chain couples TRBV27 to TRBJ1-5; D is perhaps TRBD1 (5 bases). The CDR3 has 15 amino acids. Trimming shortened V by 2 bases and J by 4 bases, and 12 bases separated the two germline ends. The germline V gene encodes CDR1 MNHEY and CDR2 SMNVEV (reference sequence).

The chain has TRBV19 and TRBJ2-2; D ambiguous. Per the germline V gene, CDR1 is LNHDA and CDR2 is SQIVND (reference sequence). V was pared by 5 bases and J by 6 bases, with 16 bases between. The CDR3 runs to 15 residues. The CDR3 spells CASSSKRDFSGELFF. For the CDR3, the DNA is TGTGCCAGTAGTTCAAAAAGAGACTTTTCCGGGGAGCTGTTTTTT.

This rearrangement joins TRBV29-1 to TRBJ1-4; D unresolved. Germline assignment: CDR1 SQVTM and CDR2 ANQGSEA. Trimming left V 4 bases short and J 3 bases short, with 12 bases between. This CDR3 is built from 14 residues. CDR3 protein: CSVVFPSANEKLFF. The CDR3 DNA reads TGCAGCGTTGTTTTTCCGAGCGCTAATGAAAAACTGTTTTTT.

This clone was counted only a few times. The V call is TRBV9, the J call TRBJ1-3; D may be TRBD1 (6 bases). V lost 0 bases, J lost 2 bases, and 12 bases lay in between. The V gene's germline CDR1 is SGDLS and CDR2 YYNGEE. CDR3 size: 16 residues. The CDR3 coding sequence is TGTGCCAGCAGCGTAGCCACACCAGGGGCTGGAAACACCATATATTTT. It translates to CASSVATPGAGNTIYF.

The chain couples TRBV4-2 to TRBJ2-3; D unclear. V lost 1 base and J 5 bases, leaving 7 bases between the germline ends. Per the germline V gene, CDR1 is LGHNA and CDR2 is YNFKEQ. CDR3 length: 13 residues. CDR3 loop: CASSQAGEDTQYF. CDR3 coding DNA: TGTGCCAGCAGCCAAGCCGGAGAAGATACGCAGTATTTT.

The chain couples TRBV5-6 to TRBJ2-7; the D gene is possibly TRBD2 (6 bases). Germline V gene sequence: CDR1 SGHDT, CDR2 YYEEEE. The CDR3 sequence is 16 residues long. The V end lost 0 bases, the J end lost 2 bases, and 15 bases lay between the germline ends. This chain's CDR3 is CASSLGPAPGAYEQYF. The CDR3 nucleotides are TGTGCCAGCAGCTTGGGGCCCGCTCCGGGGGCCTACGAGCAGTACTTC.

The chain joins TRBV28 to TRBJ1-5, with D tentatively TRBD1 (6 bases). With 5 bases removed from V and 5 bases from J, the gap between germline ends came to 10 bases. The CDR3 loop spans 13 amino acids. In germline, CDR1 is MDHEN, CDR2 SYDVKM. The CDR3 loop reads CASSGDIYQPQHF. The CDR3 nucleotides read TGTGCCAGCAGTGGGGACATTTATCAGCCCCAGCATTTT.

The chain carries TRBV5-5 and TRBJ1-5; D is possibly TRBD1 (6 bases). V was cut by 0 bases and J by 3 bases, with 10 bases left in between. CDR1 is SGHKS and CDR2 is YYEKEE in the germline V gene (reference sequence). The CDR3 totals 15 residues. CDR3 nucleotide sequence: TGTGCCAGCAGCTTGGATACAGGGAACAATCAGCCCCAGCATTTT. It yields the protein CASSLDTGNNQPQHF.